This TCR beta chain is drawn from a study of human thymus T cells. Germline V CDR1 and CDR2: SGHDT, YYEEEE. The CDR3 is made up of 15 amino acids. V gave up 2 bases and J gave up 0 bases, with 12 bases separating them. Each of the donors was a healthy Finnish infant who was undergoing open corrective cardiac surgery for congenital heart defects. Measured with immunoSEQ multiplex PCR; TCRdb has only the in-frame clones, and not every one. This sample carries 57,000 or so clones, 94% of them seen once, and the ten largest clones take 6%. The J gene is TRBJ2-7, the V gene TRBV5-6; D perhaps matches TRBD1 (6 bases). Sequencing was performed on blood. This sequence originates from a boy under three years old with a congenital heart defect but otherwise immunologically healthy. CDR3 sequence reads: CASSLDRFYSYEQYF. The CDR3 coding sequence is TGTGCCAGCAGCTTAGACAGGTTTTACTCCTACGAGCAGTACTTC.